This TCR beta chain was identified in a study of CD8+CD57+ T cells in acquired aplastic anemia. Background on the study: When averaged, DNA from sorted CD4+ and CD8+ cells came to approximately 3.2 ug.

Patients who underwent sequencing had shown CD8+CD57+ cell expansion by flow cytometry. Receipt of therapy had not occurred in any patient by the time of blood sampling. This clonotype was observed a handful of times. The V and J ends lost 8 bases and 8 bases respectively, with 13 bases between them. The CDR3 is made up of 12 amino acids. CDR1 MDHEN and CDR2 SYDVKM come from the germline V gene. According to the study, genomic DNA was the template for TCR beta VDJ and CDR3 profiling. TCRdb reprocessed the reads with MiXCR, giving one entry per CDR3 protein. The sample lists 200,000 to 300,000 distinct CDR3 sequences, about 44% occurring once.

The sequenced sample consisted of sorted CD4+, CD8+, or CD8+CD57+ T cells (not recorded which) from PBMCs. The TCR was taken from a human donor with aplastic anemia. V usage is TRBV28 and J usage is TRBJ2-1, with D perhaps given as TRBD1 or TRBD2 (5 bases each). CDR3 sequence: CASGAGRDEQFF. The CDR3 DNA reads TGTGCCAGCGGGGCGGGCCGGGATGAGCAGTTCTTC.